What follows is one T cell receptor (beta chain) and its context. TCRdb keeps only in-frame clones here, not all; method: immunoSEQ multiplex PCR. The table records some 2,000,000 clones, 95% of them present only once. The germline V gene encodes CDR1 MNHGY and CDR2 SVAAGI. The CDR3 has 17 residues. Losses at the gene ends were 7 bases for V and 7 bases for J; bases not matched to a gene: 13. The data originate from a study of shared clonotypes between healthy human individuals. The V call is TRBV6-9, the J call TRBJ2-3; 14 nucleotides agree with TRBD2. This receptor was identified in a man aged 18 to 30 in good health. Sequencing used naive CD4+ T cells sorted from blood. Subset specified: CD45RA+ positively selected. CDR3 DNA sequence: TGTGCCAGCACCTTGAGGACTAGCGGGAGGACCATGAATACGCAGTATTTT. It yields the protein CASTLRTSGRTMNTQYF.